This TCR beta chain was found in a study of T cells expressing NK-cell markers. Study-wide background: HCMV seropositivity characterized seven of the eight sequenced donors, and seronegativity one.

With regard to this clonotype: What it binds is unknown.

TCR beta libraries carry UMIs added by 5'RACE template switching. TCRdb reprocessed the 5' RACE reads and stores each CDR3 protein as one record, lacking DNA. The sample totals more than 250,000 distinct CDR3 sequences. General study findings and limits: Of the CD8+ T cells in about 6 donors, roughly 1.0-7.5% belonged to dominant NKG2C+ clonotypes. Once again these clonotypes came out on top in the CD3+CD56-NKG2C+ fraction of several donors.

Germline assignment: CDR1 LGHNA and CDR2 YSLEER. The CDR3 is 14 residues long. The material sequenced was blood T cells: a sorted CD56 or NKG2C T cell subset, CD4+ or CD8+ T cells, or bulk PBMC T cells (not recorded which). This clonotype was obtained from a man aged 18 to 30 in good health. The chain carries TRBV4-3 and TRBJ2-3; the D call of TRBD2 rests on TCRdb alone, since no DNA is present to check it. The CDR3 here is CASSARDFTDTQYF.